This entry features one T cell receptor (beta chain) sequence. V was clipped by 4 bases and J by 0 bases, with 11 bases between them. The V gene's germline CDR1 is MNHEY and CDR2 SMNVEV (reference sequence). CDR3 size: 15 residues. The record originates from a study of control samples from healthy donors and cancer patients. The table came from immunoSEQ multiplex PCR; TCRdb's copy has only in-frame clones and leaves some out. The data hold some 150,000 clones, with more than 85% observed a single time. This clonotype was obtained from a man aged 25 to 40 in good health. The chain carries TRBV27 and TRBJ2-3; D perhaps matches TRBD1 (5 bases). What was sequenced was blood. The CDR3 region is CASSWGRPSTDTQYF. CDR3 nucleotides: TGTGCCAGCAGTTGGGGCCGACCTAGCACAGATACGCAGTATTTT.